The entry below describes one TCR beta chain. The target antigen is unknown. The data are from a study of cytomegalovirus exposure and HLA in healthy donors. Amplification used 60 Vbeta primers and 13 Jbeta primers. This table comes from immunoSEQ multiplex PCR, and its TCRdb copy is limited to in-frame clones, with some not included. The sample has about 140,000 clones; more than 70% are singletons. CDR3 length: 15 amino acids. Germline values: CDR1 SNHLY, CDR2 FYNNEI. With 1 base removed from V and 0 bases from J, the gap between germline ends came to 9 bases. Study observations and caveats: Three chains linked to CMV were shown in vitro to be specific for CMV antigens. Cytomegalovirus status was reportedly diagnosed by the classifier with high specificity and sensitivity. Judged likely to be a sequencing artifact was a cluster of highly shared sequence variants.

Sequenced input: PBMCs. The chain carries TRBV2 and TRBJ1-1; tentatively, D is TRBD1 (5 bases). The clonotype comes from a woman aged 45-59 years in good health and CMV-seronegative. The CDR3 here is CASSEGQGLNTEAFF. For the CDR3, the DNA is TGTGCCAGCAGTGAAGGTCAGGGCTTGAACACTGAAGCTTTCTTT.